This is a list of T cell receptor beta chains from one sample in a study of T cell responses to AZD1222 COVID-19 vaccine. Clones were sequenced by immunoSEQ multiplex PCR, and TCRdb holds only the in-frame ones, with some missing. The table shows around 140,000 clones, with approximately 91% occurring only once. The source material was peripheral blood, sampled 28 days after the second AZD1222 dose. All receptors come from an adult who received the AZD1222 COVID-19 vaccine. CDR3s include the opening cysteine and the closing phenylalanine or tryptophan.

CDR3aa: CASSFGARDEQYF; v_gene: TRBV5-6; j_gene: TRBJ2-7
CDR3aa: CASSVGIYNEQFF; v_gene: TRBV9; j_gene: TRBJ2-1
CDR3aa: CASSLGGLAGNEQFF; v_gene: TRBV7-6; j_gene: TRBJ2-1
CDR3aa: CASSENGPHTEAFF; v_gene: TRBV6-1; j_gene: TRBJ1-1
CDR3aa: CASSPGRRTELFTYEQYF; v_gene: TRBV5-1; j_gene: TRBJ2-7
CDR3aa: CASSLGGTGTHEQYF; v_gene: TRBV5-1; j_gene: TRBJ2-7
CDR3aa: CASSREGVNYGYTF; v_gene: TRBV9; j_gene: TRBJ1-2
CDR3aa: CASSSRRQTHF; v_gene: TRBV12-3/TRBV12-4; j_gene: TRBJ1-6
CDR3aa: CASSSFHGNTIYF; v_gene: TRBV7-9; j_gene: TRBJ1-3
CDR3aa: CASSETGVGVSYNEQFF; v_gene: TRBV28; j_gene: TRBJ2-1
CDR3aa: CASSEGGGGNEQFF; v_gene: TRBV6-1; j_gene: TRBJ2-1
CDR3aa: CASSTKTGPQHF; v_gene: TRBV19; j_gene: TRBJ1-5
CDR3aa: CASSLEQKGNTIYF; v_gene: TRBV7-6; j_gene: TRBJ1-3
CDR3aa: CASSPSSAGSVGYTF; v_gene: TRBV18; j_gene: TRBJ1-2
CDR3aa: CASTLRPGRLEKLFF; v_gene: TRBV27; j_gene: TRBJ1-4
CDR3aa: CASSSSDRARPYEQYF; v_gene: TRBV5-6; j_gene: TRBJ2-7